Below are 11 T cell receptor beta chains sequenced from a single sample in a study of identical twins. TCRdb independently ran MiXCR on the 5' RACE reads; one entry per CDR3 protein. This table has about 530,000 distinct CDR3 sequences, nearly 15% appearing once. These data are also associated with another study on yellow fever vaccine responses in identical twins.

The sequencing sample was made of CD4+ T cells sorted from blood. These receptors came from a woman aged 18-29 years in good health.

This clonotype was seen a handful of times. The V gene is TRBV4-1, the J gene TRBJ1-1; D is undetermined. V was clipped by 2 bases and J by 1 base, with 11 bases between them. The CDR3 is 15 amino acids. Germline CDR1 is MGHRA and CDR2 is YSYEKL. As DNA, the CDR3 is TGCGCCAGCAGCCAACCATCTTCCGGGAACACTGAAGCTTTCTTT. This sequence encodes CASSQPSSGNTEAFF.

V and J are TRBV7-9 and TRBJ2-1, with TRBD2 identical over 9 bases. Germline CDR1 SEHNR, CDR2 FQNEAQ (reference sequence). V lost 7 bases, J lost 8 bases, and 6 bases stayed unmatched. CDR3 length: 13 amino acids. This CDR3 reads CASILAGLDEQFF. CDR3 DNA sequence: TGTGCCAGCATCCTAGCGGGACTCGATGAGCAGTTCTTC.

This clonotype appeared a few times. The V call is TRBV7-3, the J call TRBJ2-2; 8 bases map to TRBD2. Trimming at V came to 2 bases and at J to 5 bases, leaving 7 bases not matched to a gene. CDR1 and CDR2 from the germline V gene are SGHTA and FQGTGA. CDR3 length equals 16 residues. The CDR3: CASSLHSTSGTGELFF. The CDR3 DNA reads TGTGCCAGCAGCTTACATAGTACTAGCGGAACCGGGGAGCTGTTTTTT. The whole variable domain, filled in from reference TRBV7-3 and TRBJ2-2, reads GAGVSQTPSNKVTEKGKYVELRCDPISGHTALYWYRQSLGQGPEFLIYFQGTGAADDSGLPNDRFFAVRPEGSVSTLKIQRTERGDSAVYLCASSLHSTSGTGELFFGEGSRLTVL.

This clonotype was observed a handful of times. The rearrangement links TRBV6-1 to TRBJ1-1; TRBD1 is a possible D gene (6 bases). Germline values: CDR1 MNHNS, CDR2 SASEGT. This CDR3 is 16 amino acids long. V was trimmed by 0 bases and J by 5 bases, leaving 16 bases between them. DNA for the CDR3: TGTGCCAGCAGTGAAGCGACGGGGGGCGCTTGGACTGAAGCTTTCTTT. Protein product: CASSEATGGAWTEAFF.

This clonotype was seen more than once but under ten times. The chain couples TRBV20-1 to TRBJ2-7; no firm D call. The length of the CDR3 is 11 residues. Germline-derived CDR1 and CDR2 are DFQATT and SNEGSKA (reference sequence). Trimming pared 2 bases from V and 5 bases from J, leaving 7 bases between. The CDR3 protein is CSARPRNEQYV. CDR3 in DNA: TGCAGTGCTAGACCCCGGAACGAGCAGTACGTC.

V and J are TRBV20-1 and TRBJ1-2; D gene ambiguous. There are 14 residues in the CDR3. V was cut by 4 bases and J by 1 base, with 13 bases left in between. CDR1 is DFQATT, CDR2 SNEGSKA, per germline (reference sequence). The CDR3: CSAMVPRVNYGYTF. In nucleotides, the CDR3 is TGCAGTGCTATGGTCCCTAGGGTTAACTATGGCTACACCTTC.

The chain employs TRBV7-8 and TRBJ2-5, with D maybe TRBD1 (5 bases). Between the trimmed V and J ends, which lost 2 bases and 5 bases, there was a span of 15 bases. Germline CDR1 reads SGHVS; CDR2 reads FQNEAQ. The CDR3 runs to 15 residues. The CDR3 is CASSLLGQGWETQYF. Written as DNA, the CDR3 is TGTGCCAGCAGCTTATTAGGGCAGGGATGGGAGACCCAGTACTTC.

CDR3 nucleotide sequence: TGTGCCAGCAGCTATGACAGCGTAAAGTATGGCTACACCTTC. This codes for CASSYDSVKYGYTF. The chain recombines TRBV5-6 with TRBJ1-2, with D tentatively TRBD1 (5 bases). From germline, CDR1 is SGHDT and CDR2 YYEEEE. V lost 3 bases and J lost 5, with 14 bases in between. CDR3 length equals 14 residues.

This clonotype was detected a few times. The DNA of the CDR3 is TGCGCCAGCAGCAAAGCTATAGGGGGTGAGCAGTTCTTC. This codes for CASSKAIGGEQFF. The chain joins TRBV4-1 to TRBJ2-1, with D maybe TRBD1 (6 bases). The V and J ends lost 5 bases and 9 bases respectively, with 14 bases between them. The V gene's germline CDR1 is MGHRA and CDR2 YSYEKL. This CDR3 is built from 13 residues.

This clonotype turned up a few times. The chain carries TRBV20-1 and TRBJ2-1, with 9 bases that match TRBD2. The CDR3 length is 12 residues. V lost 6 bases to trimming and J lost 5 bases; unmatched junction nucleotides: 2. CDR1 is DFQATT, CDR2 SNEGSKA, per germline (reference sequence). CDR3 DNA: TGCAGTGCAGGACTAGCGAACAATGAGCAGTTCTTC. It yields the protein CSAGLANNEQFF.

This clonotype was observed many times. The rearrangement joins TRBV29-1 to TRBJ2-1; 11 nucleotides align to TRBD2. The CDR3 contains 15 residues. Per germline, CDR1 SQVTM and CDR2 ANQGSEA. With 7 bases clipped from V and 2 bases from J, the junction kept 7 bases outside the gene matches. The CDR3 is CSGEASGGPYNEQFF. The CDR3 coding sequence is TGCAGCGGGGAAGCTAGCGGGGGGCCCTACAATGAGCAGTTCTTC.